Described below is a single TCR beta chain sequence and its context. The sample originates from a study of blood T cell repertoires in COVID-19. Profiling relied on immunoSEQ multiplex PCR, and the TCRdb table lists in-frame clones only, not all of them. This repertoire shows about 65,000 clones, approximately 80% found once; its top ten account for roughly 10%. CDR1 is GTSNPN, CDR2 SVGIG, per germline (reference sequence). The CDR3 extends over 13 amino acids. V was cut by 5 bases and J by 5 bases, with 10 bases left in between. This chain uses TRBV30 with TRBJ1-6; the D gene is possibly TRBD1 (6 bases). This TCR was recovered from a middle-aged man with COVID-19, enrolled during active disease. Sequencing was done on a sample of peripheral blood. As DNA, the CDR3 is TGTGCCTGGGCTAGGACAGATAATTCACCCCTCCACTTT. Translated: CAWARTDNSPLHF. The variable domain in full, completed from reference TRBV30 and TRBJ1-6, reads SQTIHQWPATLVQPVGSPLSLECTVEGTSNPNLYWYRQAAGRGLQLLFYSVGIGQISSEVPQNLSASRPQDRQFILSSKKLLLSDSGFYLCAWARTDNSPLHFGNGTRLTVT.